The TCR beta chain described here comes from a study of blood T cell repertoires in COVID-19. Study-level information: The samples span acute and convalescent COVID-19 from the United States, Italy and Spain. T cells, B-cell-depleted T cells, or PBMCs provided the cDNA or gDNA that served as material.

Original processing methods: The assay estimated nucleated cells by amplifying reference gene primers. Only in-frame clones appear in the TCRdb table, and some are missing; sequencing was by immunoSEQ multiplex PCR. V and J calls and clone size are copied from that table; D and trimming were computed from the DNA. The data contain 150,000 to 200,000 clones, around 89% of them seen just once; the ten biggest clones take up about 4.4%. The TCR was taken from a human donor in a cohort sampled during active COVID-19. The sample consisted of peripheral blood.

The DNA of the CDR3 is TGCGCCAGCAGCTTGGCCGTGTCTGGGGCCAACGTCCTGACTTTC. It is translated as CASSLAVSGANVLTF. The chain recombines TRBV5-1 with TRBJ2-6; D is undetermined. V was trimmed by 0 bases and J by 1 base, leaving 5 bases between them. The V gene's germline CDR1 is SGHRS and CDR2 YFSETQ. The CDR3 is 15 amino acids.